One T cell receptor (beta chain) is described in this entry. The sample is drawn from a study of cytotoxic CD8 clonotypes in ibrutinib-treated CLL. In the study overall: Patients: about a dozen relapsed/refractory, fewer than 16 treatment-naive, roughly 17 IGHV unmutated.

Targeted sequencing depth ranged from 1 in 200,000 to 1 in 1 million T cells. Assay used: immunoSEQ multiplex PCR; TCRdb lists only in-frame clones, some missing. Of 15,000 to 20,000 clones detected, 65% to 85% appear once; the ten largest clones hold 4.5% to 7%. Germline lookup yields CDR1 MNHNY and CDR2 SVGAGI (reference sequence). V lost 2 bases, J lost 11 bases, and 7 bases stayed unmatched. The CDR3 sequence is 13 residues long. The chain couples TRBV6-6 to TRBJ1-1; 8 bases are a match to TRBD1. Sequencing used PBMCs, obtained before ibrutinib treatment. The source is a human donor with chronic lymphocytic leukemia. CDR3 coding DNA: TGTGCCAGCAGTTACCCGACAGGGGATCGGGCTTTCTTT. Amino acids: CASSYPTGDRAFF.